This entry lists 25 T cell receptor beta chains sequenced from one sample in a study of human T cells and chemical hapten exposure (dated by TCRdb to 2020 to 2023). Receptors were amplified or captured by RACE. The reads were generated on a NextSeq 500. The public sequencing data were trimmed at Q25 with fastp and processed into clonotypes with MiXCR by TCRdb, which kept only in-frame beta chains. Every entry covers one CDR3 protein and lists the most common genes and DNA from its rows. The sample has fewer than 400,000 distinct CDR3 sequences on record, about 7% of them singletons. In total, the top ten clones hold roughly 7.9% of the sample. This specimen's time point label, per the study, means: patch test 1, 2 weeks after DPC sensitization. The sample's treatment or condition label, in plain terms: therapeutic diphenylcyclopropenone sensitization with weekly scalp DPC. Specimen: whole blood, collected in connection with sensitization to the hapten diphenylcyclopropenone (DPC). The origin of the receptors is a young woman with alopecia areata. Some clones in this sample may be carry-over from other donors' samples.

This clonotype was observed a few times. The CDR3 sequence: CASSSGLASRETQYF. Written as DNA, the CDR3 is TGTGCCAGCAGCTCTGGACTAGCGAGCAGGGAGACCCAGTACTTC. V and J are TRBV7-2 and TRBJ2-5, with TRBD2 matching 9 bases. Germline CDR1 reads SGHTA; CDR2 reads FQGNSA. The CDR3 contains 15 residues. Trimming at V came to 4 bases and at J to 5 bases, leaving 8 bases not matched to a gene.

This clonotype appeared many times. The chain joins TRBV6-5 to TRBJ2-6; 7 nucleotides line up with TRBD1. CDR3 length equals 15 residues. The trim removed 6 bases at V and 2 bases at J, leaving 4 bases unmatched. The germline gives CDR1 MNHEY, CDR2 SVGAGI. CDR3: CASSQDRAGANVLTF. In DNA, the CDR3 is TGTGCCAGCAGCCAAGACAGGGCTGGGGCCAACGTCCTGACTTTC.

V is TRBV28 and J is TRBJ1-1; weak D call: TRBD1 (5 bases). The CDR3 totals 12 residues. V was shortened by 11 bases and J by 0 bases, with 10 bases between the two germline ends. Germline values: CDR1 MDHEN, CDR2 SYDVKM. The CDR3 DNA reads TGTGCCTCTCAAGGGGTGAACACTGAAGCTTTCTTT. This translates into CASQGVNTEAFF.

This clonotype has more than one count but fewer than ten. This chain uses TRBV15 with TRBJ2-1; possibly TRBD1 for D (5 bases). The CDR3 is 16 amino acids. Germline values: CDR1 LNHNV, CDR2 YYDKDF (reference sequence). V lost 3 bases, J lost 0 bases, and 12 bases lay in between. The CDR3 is CATSSPDSSSYNEQFF. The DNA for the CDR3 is TGTGCCACCAGCAGCCCTGACAGCAGCTCCTACAATGAGCAGTTCTTC.

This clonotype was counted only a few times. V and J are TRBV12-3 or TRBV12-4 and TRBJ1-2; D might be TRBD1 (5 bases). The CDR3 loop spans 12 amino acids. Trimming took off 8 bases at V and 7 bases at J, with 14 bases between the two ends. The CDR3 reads CASRVGVSGYTF. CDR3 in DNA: TGTGCCAGCCGGGTGGGGGTTTCTGGCTACACCTTC.

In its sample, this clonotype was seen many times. CDR3 sequence: CASSYRQSEAFF. The CDR3 DNA sequence: TGTGCCAGCAGTTACCGGCAGTCTGAAGCTTTCTTT. This sequence joins TRBV6-6 and TRBJ1-1, with D uncertain. The V gene lost 2 bases and the J gene lost 6 bases, with 7 bases spanning the gap. The CDR3 runs 12 residues. CDR1 and CDR2 from the germline V gene are MNHNY and SVGAGI (reference sequence).

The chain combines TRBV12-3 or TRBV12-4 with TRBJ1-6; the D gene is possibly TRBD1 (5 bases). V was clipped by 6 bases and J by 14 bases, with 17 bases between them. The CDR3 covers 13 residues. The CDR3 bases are TGTGCCAGCAGGGGGGTCCTCGGGGGATCCCTCCACTTT. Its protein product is CASRGVLGGSLHF.

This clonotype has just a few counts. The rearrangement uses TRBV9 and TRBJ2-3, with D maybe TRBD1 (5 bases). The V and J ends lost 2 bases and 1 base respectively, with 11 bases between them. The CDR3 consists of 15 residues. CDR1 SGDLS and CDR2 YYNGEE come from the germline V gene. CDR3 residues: CASSVRWGRTDTQYF. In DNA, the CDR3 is TGTGCCAGCAGCGTTAGGTGGGGCCGCACAGATACGCAGTATTTT.

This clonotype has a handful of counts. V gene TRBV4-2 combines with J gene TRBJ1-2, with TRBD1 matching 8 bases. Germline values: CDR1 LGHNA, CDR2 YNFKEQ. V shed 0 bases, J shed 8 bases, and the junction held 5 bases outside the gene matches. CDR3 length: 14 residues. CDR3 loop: CASSQDGQGLGYTF. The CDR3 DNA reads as TGTGCCAGCAGCCAAGATGGACAGGGTTTAGGCTACACCTTC.

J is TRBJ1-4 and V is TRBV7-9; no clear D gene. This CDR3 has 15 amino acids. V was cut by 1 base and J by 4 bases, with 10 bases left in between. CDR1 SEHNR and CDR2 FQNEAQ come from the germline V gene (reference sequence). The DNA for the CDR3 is TGTGCCAGCAGCTTAGGTGCAGGAAGTAATGAAAAACTGTTTTTT. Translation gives CASSLGAGSNEKLFF. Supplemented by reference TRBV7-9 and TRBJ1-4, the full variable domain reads DTGVSQNPRHKITKRGQNVTFRCDPISEHNRLYWYRQTLGQGPEFLTYFQNEAQLEKSRLLSDRFSAERPKGSFSTLEIQRTEQGDSAMYLCASSLGAGSNEKLFFGSGTQLSVL.

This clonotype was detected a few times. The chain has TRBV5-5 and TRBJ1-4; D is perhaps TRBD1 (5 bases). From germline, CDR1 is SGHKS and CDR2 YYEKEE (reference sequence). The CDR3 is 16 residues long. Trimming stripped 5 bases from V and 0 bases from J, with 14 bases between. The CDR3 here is CASSSTAVSTNEKLFF. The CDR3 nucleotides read TGTGCCAGCAGTTCGACAGCTGTATCAACTAATGAAAAACTGTTTTTT.

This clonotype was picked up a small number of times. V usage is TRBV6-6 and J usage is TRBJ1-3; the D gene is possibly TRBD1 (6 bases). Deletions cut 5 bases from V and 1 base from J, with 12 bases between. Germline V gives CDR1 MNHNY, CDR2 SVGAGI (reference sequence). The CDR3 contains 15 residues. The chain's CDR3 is CASSDTGSSGNTIYF. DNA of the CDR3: TGTGCCAGCAGTGACACAGGGTCTTCTGGAAACACCATATATTTT.

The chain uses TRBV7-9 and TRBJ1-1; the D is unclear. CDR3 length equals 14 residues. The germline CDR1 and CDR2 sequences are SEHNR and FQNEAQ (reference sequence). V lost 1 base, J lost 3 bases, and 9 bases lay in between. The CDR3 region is CASSLGLGYTEAFF. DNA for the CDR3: TGTGCCAGCAGCTTAGGTCTGGGATACACTGAAGCTTTCTTT.

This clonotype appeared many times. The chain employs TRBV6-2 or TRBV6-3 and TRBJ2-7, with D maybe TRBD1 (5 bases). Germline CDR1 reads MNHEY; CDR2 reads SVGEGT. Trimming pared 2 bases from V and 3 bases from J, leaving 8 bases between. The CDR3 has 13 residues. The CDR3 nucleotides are TGTGCCAGCAGTTACGGGGCCCACTACGAGCAGTACTTC. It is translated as CASSYGAHYEQYF.

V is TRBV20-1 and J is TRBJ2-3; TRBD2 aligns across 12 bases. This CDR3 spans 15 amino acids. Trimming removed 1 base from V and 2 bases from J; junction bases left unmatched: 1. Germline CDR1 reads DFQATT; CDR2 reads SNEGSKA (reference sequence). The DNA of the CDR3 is TGCAGTGCTAGAGGACTAGCGGGGGCCACAGATACGCAGTATTTT. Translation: CSARGLAGATDTQYF.

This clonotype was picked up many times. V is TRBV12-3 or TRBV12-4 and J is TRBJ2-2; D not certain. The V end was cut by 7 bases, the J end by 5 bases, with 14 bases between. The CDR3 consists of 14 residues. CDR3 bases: TGTGCCAGCACCCCCGGAGTAGGGACCGGGGAGCTGTTTTTT. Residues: CASTPGVGTGELFF.

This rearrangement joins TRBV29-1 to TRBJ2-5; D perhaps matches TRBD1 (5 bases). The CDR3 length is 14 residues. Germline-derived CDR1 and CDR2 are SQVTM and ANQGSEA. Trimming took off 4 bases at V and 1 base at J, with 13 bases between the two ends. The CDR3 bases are TGCAGCGTTGCAGGGCCAGCCGGCCAAGAGACCCAGTACTTC. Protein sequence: CSVAGPAGQETQYF.

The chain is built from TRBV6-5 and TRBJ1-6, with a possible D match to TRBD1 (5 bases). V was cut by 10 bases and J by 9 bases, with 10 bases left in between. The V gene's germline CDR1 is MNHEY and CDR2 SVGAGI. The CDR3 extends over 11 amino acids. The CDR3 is CATGRGSPLHF. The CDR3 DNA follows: TGTGCCACGGGAAGGGGTTCACCCCTCCACTTT.

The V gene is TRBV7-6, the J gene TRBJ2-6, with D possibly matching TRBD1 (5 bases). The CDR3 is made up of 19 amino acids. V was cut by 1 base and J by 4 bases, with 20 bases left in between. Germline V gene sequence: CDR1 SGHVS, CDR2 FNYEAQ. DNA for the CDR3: TGTGCCAGCAGCTTAGGCCGGTGGGGCACCCTCCGGGGGGCCAACGTCCTGACTTTC. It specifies CASSLGRWGTLRGANVLTF.

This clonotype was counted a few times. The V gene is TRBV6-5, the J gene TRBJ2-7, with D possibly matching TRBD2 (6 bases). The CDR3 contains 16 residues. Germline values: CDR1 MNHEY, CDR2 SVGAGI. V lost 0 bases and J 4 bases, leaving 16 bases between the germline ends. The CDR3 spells CASSYSTGQLAYEQYF. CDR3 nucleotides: TGTGCCAGCAGTTACTCGACCGGCCAACTAGCTTACGAGCAGTACTTC.

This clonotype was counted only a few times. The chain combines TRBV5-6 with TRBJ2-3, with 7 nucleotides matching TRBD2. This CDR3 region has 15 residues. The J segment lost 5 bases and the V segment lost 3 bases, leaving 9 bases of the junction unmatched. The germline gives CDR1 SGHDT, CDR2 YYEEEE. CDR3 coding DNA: TGTGCCAGCAGCTGGGCGGGGGAGTTTAGAGATACGCAGTATTTT. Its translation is CASSWAGEFRDTQYF.

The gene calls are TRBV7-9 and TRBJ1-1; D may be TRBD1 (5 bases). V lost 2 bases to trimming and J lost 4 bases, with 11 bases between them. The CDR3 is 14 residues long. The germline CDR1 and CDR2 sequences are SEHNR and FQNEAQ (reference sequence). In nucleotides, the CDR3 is TGTGCCAGCAGCTTAATTCGGGGCGTCACTGAAGCTTTCTTT. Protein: CASSLIRGVTEAFF. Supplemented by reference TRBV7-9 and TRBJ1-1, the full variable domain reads DTGVSQNPRHKITKRGQNVTFRCDPISEHNRLYWYRQTLGQGPEFLTYFQNEAQLEKSRLLSDRFSAERPKGSFSTLEIQRTEQGDSAMYLCASSLIRGVTEAFFGQGTRLTVV.

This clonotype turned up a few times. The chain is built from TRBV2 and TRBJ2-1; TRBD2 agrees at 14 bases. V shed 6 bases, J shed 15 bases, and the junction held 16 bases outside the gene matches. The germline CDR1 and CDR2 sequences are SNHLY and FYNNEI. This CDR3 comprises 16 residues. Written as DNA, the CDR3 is TGTGCCAGCAGCCCCAGACTAGCGGGGGGGCCCAGGGGTCCGTTCTTC. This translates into CASSPRLAGGPRGPFF.

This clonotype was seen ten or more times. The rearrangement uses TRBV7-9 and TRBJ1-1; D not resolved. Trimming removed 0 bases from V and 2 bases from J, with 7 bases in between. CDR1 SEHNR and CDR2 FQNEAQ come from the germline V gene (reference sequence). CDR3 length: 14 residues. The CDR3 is CASSLAQRNTEAFF. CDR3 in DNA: TGTGCCAGCAGCTTAGCACAGCGTAACACTGAAGCTTTCTTT. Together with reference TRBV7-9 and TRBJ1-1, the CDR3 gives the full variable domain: DTGVSQNPRHKITKRGQNVTFRCDPISEHNRLYWYRQTLGQGPEFLTYFQNEAQLEKSRLLSDRFSAERPKGSFSTLEIQRTEQGDSAMYLCASSLAQRNTEAFFGQGTRLTVV.

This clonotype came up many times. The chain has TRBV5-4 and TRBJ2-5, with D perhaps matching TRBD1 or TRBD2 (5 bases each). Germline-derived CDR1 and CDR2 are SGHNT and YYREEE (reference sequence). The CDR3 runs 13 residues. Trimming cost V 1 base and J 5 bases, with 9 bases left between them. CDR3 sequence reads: CASSLSRGETQYF. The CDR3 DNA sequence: TGTGCCAGCAGCTTGTCCCGGGGCGAGACCCAGTACTTC.